The clone carrying this T cell receptor (beta chain) was counted ten times or more. Its antigen is as yet unknown. V was clipped by 0 bases and J by 1 base, with 7 bases between them. From germline, CDR1 is SGHRS and CDR2 YFSETQ. The CDR3 length is 14 residues. Unique molecular identifiers featured in how the TCRbeta library was prepared. TCRdb re-analysed the PCR reads in MiXCR, keeping a single row per CDR3 protein. The profile shows approximately 300,000 distinct CDR3 sequences, around a tenth of them singletons. The data originate from a study of T-cell reconstitution after alpha-beta-depleted transplantation in children. General study points: Reported findings indicate that, about two months after transplant, alpha-beta T cells came from several hundred expanded clones, which were derived from non-depleted graft cells.

Source: PBMCs, taken before TCRalphabeta/CD19-depleted stem cell transplant. The TCR comes from a boy younger than two with acute myeloid leukemia, due to receive a stem cell transplant. The chain combines TRBV5-1 with TRBJ2-5; no definite D call. CDR3 loop: CASSLAKGQETQYF. DNA of the CDR3: TGCGCCAGCAGCTTGGCCAAGGGCCAAGAGACCCAGTACTTC.